This T cell receptor (beta chain) came from a study of CD8+ T cells in alopecia areata. Once RNA had been extracted, it was reverse transcribed into cDNA to act as the sequencing template. Generated by immunoSEQ multiplex PCR, the TCRdb table keeps only in-frame clones and is missing some. Here the sample spans 150,000 to 200,000 clones, roughly three fifths being singletons. This clone occurred once. The V gene lost 2 bases and the J gene lost 6 bases, with 14 bases spanning the gap. The CDR3 consists of 14 residues. Looked up from germline, CDR1 is SGHAT and CDR2 is FQNNGV. As for treatment: oral pan-JAK inhibitor, 5-10 mg twice daily.

The TCR sequence derives from a human donor with alopecia areata. The chain links TRBV11-2 to TRBJ2-7; a weak D match, TRBD1 (6 bases). The sequencing used CD4+ T cells sorted from blood, collected at roughly week 49, from a patient treated with tofacitinib. In DNA, the CDR3 is TGTGCCAGCAGCTTAAGACCAGGGGCGGGCGAGCAGTACTTC. It yields the protein CASSLRPGAGEQYF.